This T cell receptor beta chain was captured by sequencing in a study of shared clonotypes between healthy human individuals. About the study: Serving as donors were two women and a few men, whose ages spanned 18 to 49.

To note about this clone: A read error is possible here, since a much larger clone lies one base away. Other DNA sequences within the sample encode an identical CDR3.

Deep was the level at which the assay was run. Investigators spread the genomic DNA of each subset evenly over several immunoSEQ plates. Some clones are missing from TCRdb's copy, which holds only in-frame ones; the method was immunoSEQ multiplex PCR. This sample carries about 450,000 clones, roughly 78% of them seen once, and the ten largest clones take about 12%. Trimming left V 6 bases short and J 2 bases short, with 3 bases between. From germline, CDR1 is SNHLY and CDR2 FYNNEI. CDR3 length: 11 amino acids. The specimen was PBMCs. The chain is built from TRBV2 and TRBJ2-3, with no clear D. The receptor's source is a woman aged 40 to 50 in good health. Some clones in this sample may be carry-over from other donors' samples. The CDR3 bases are TGTGCCAGCAGCTCCACAGATACGCAGTATTTT. Protein: CASSSTDTQYF. Based on the CDR3 plus reference TRBV2 and TRBJ2-3, the full variable domain is EPEVTQTPSHQVTQMGQEVILRCVPISNHLYFYWYRQILGQKVEFLVSFYNNEISEKSEIFDDQFSVERPDGSNFTLKIRSTKLEDSAMYFCASSSTDTQYFGPGTRLTVL.